Sequencing of this T cell receptor (beta chain) was carried out in a study of beta chain features in type 1 diabetes. Study-level information: Cells sorted and examined across all samples totaled approximately 100,000,000. The study's findings and limits: The study notes PCR might favor shorter templates equally in patients and controls. Shorter TCRB CDR3s, moderately but significantly so, were found in Type 1 diabetes patients in all four CD4+ subsets. HLA effects on TCRB rearrangement stayed unresolved here.

The CDR3 has 13 amino acids. Germline assignment: CDR1 LNHDA and CDR2 SQIVND (reference sequence). V lost 4 bases and J 3 bases, leaving 10 bases between the germline ends. There are a few counts of this clone. Its antigen is not identified. The whole isolated RNA underwent reverse transcription, so sequencing captured expressed TCRB transcripts. Here immunoSEQ multiplex PCR was the method, and the copy in TCRdb shows in-frame clones only, minus some. The repertoire includes roughly 380,000 clones, about 20% of them detected once, and roughly 0.045% sits in the top ten. Material: naive CD4+ T cells from blood. The gene calls are TRBV19 and TRBJ2-7; D is unresolved. The sequence came from a woman between 18 and 29 years old in good health. Here the CDR3 reads CASSRQVLYEQYF. CDR3 nucleotides: TGTGCCAGTAGTAGACAAGTTCTCTACGAGCAGTACTTC.